This TCR beta chain was sequenced in a study of STAT3 mutations in large granular lymphocyte leukemia. TCRbeta libraries averaged around 42,000 productive templates per sample. Using immunoSEQ multiplex PCR, the repertoire was profiled, and TCRdb retains in-frame clones only, with some absent. The sample has approximately 15,000 clones; around nine tenths are singletons. As concerns this clone: The target antigen is unknown.

Study conclusions and caveats: Some patients had dominant TCR clones larger than their STAT3 mutant burden. At least one immunodominant TCR beta clonotype appeared in every T-cell large granular lymphocyte leukemia patient. After therapy, about 35% of the 18 patients switched clonotypes, all new clones STAT3 wild type.

The length of the CDR3 is 14 residues. Trimming took 1 base from V and 5 from J, leaving 9 bases between them. Germline V lookup: CDR1 LNHDA, CDR2 SQIVND (reference sequence). Sequenced material: peripheral blood mononuclear cells. The sequence came from a woman in her 50s with T-cell large granular lymphocyte leukemia. Some clones in this sample may be carry-over from other donors' samples. The V gene is TRBV19, the J gene TRBJ1-5, with D unclear. CDR3 bases: TGTGCCAGTAGTATAGTGAATTCGTATCAGCCCCAGCATTTT. It is translated as CASSIVNSYQPQHF. The full variable domain, with the rest looked up from reference TRBV19 and TRBJ1-5, is DGGITQSPKYLFRKEGQNVTLSCEQNLNHDAMYWYRQDPGQGLRLIYYSQIVNDFQKGDIAEGYSVSREKKESFPLTVTSAQKNPTAFYLCASSIVNSYQPQHFGDGTRLSIL.